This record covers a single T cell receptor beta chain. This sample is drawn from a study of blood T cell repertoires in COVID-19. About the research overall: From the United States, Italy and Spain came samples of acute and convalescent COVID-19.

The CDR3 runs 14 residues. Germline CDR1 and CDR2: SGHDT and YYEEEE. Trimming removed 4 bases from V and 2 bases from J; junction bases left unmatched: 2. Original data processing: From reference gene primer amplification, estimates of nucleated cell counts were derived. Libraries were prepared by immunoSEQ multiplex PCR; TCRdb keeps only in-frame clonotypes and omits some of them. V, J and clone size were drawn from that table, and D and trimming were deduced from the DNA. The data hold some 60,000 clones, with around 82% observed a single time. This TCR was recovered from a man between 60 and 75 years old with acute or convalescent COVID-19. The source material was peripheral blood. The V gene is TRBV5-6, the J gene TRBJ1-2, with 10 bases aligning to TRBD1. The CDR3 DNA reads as TGTGCCAGCAGCCCGGACAGGGGGAACTATGGCTACACCTTC. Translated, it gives CASSPDRGNYGYTF.